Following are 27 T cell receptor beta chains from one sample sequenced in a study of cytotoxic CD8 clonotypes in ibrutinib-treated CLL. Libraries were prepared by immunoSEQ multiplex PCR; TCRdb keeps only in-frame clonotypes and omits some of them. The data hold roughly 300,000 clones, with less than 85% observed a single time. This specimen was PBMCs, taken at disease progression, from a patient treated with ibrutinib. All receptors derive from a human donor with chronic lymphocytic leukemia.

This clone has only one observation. The CDR3 nucleotides read TGTGCCAGCAGCTTAGGCGGTGATACGCAGTATTTT. Encoded protein: CASSLGGDTQYF. The chain carries TRBV11-2 and TRBJ2-3; no firm D call. With 1 base removed from V and 6 bases from J, the gap between germline ends came to 5 bases. Germline V gene sequence: CDR1 SGHAT, CDR2 FQNNGV. This CDR3 is 12 amino acids long.

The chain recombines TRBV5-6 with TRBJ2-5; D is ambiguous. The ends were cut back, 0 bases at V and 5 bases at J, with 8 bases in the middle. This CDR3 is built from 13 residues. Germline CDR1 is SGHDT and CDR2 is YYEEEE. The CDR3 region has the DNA TGTGCCAGCAGCTTGGCCTGGCGCGAGACCCAGTACTTC. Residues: CASSLAWRETQYF.

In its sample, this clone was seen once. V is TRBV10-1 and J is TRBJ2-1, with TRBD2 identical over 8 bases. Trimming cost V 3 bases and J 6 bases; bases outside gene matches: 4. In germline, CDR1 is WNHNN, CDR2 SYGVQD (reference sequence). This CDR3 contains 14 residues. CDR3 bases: TGCGCCAGCAGTGAACCCGGGAGGGCCAATGAGCAGTTCTTC. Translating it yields CASSEPGRANEQFF.

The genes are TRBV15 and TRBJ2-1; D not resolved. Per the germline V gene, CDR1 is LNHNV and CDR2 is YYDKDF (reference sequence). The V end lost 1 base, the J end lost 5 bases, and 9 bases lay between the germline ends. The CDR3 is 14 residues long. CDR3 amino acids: CATSRADYNNEQFF. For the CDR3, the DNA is TGTGCCACCAGCAGAGCGGATTACAACAATGAGCAGTTCTTC.

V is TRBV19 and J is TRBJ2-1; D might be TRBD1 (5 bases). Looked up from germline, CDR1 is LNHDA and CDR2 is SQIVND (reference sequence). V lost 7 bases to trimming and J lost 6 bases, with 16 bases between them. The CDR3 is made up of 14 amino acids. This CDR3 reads CASNLAGSGNEQFF. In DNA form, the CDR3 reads TGTGCCAGTAATTTGGCAGGGTCCGGCAATGAGCAGTTCTTC.

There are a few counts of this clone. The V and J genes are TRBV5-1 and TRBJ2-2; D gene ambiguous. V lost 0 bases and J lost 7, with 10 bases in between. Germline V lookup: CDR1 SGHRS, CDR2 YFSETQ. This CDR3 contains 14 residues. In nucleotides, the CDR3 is TGCGCCAGCAGCTTGGTCCCCAAGAACGGGGAGCTGTTTTTT. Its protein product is CASSLVPKNGELFF.

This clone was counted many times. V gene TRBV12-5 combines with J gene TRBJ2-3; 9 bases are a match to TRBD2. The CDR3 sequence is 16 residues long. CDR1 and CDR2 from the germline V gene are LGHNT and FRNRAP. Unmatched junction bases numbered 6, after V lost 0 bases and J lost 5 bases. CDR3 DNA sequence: TGTGCTAGTGGTTTGGTAAAGGGACTAGCAGAAGATACGCAGTATTTT. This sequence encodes CASGLVKGLAEDTQYF.

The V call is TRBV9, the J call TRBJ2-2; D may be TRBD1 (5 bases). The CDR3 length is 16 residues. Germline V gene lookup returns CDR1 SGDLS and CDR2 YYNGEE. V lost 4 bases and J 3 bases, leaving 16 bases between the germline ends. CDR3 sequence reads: CASSPRKGPDTGELFF. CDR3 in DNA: TGTGCCAGCAGCCCGCGGAAGGGGCCGGACACCGGGGAGCTGTTTTTT.

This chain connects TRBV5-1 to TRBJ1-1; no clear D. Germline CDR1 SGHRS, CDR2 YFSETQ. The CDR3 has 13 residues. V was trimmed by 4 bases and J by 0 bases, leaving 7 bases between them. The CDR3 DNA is TGCGCCAGCAGCGTAGTCCTGAACACTGAAGCTTTCTTT. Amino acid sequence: CASSVVLNTEAFF.

The CDR3 DNA reads as TGTGCCAGCAGTGAAGTGACCCTCCACTTT. This codes for CASSEVTLHF. The genes are TRBV6-1 and TRBJ1-6; D gene uncertain. The germline V and J ends were trimmed by 1 base and 14 bases, with 3 bases remaining between them. This CDR3 has 10 amino acids. Germline V gives CDR1 MNHNS, CDR2 SASEGT.

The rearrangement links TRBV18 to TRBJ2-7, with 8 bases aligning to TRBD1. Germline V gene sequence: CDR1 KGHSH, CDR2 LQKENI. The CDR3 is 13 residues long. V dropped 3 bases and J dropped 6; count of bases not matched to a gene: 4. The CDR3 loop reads CASSPDRALEQYF. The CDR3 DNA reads TGTGCCAGCTCACCGGACAGGGCCCTCGAGCAGTACTTC.

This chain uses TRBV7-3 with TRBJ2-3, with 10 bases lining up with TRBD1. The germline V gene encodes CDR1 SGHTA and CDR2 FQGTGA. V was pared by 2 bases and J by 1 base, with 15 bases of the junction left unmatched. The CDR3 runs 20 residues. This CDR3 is CASSLVPPGQGLFGTDTQYF. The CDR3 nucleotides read TGTGCCAGCAGCTTAGTTCCCCCGGGACAGGGGTTGTTCGGCACAGATACGCAGTATTTT.

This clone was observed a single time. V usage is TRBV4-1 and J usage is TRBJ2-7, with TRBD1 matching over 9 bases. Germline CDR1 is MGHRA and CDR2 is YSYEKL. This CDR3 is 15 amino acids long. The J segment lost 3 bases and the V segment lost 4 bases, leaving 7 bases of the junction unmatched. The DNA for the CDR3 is TGCGCCAGCAGCCCCGGGGCGGGACAGGGCTACGAGCAGTACTTC. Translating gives CASSPGAGQGYEQYF.

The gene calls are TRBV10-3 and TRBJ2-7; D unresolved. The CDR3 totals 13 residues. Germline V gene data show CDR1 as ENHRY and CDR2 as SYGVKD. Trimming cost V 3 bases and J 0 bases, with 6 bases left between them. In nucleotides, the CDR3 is TGTGCCATCAGTGAAGAAAGCTCCTACGAGCAGTACTTC. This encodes CAISEESSYEQYF.

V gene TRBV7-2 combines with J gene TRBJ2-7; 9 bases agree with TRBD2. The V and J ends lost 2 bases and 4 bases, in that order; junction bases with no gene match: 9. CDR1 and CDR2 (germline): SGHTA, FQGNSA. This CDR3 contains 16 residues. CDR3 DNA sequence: TGTGCCAGCAGCTTATCTCCCGGGACTAGCCTTTACGAGCAGTACTTC. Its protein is CASSLSPGTSLYEQYF.

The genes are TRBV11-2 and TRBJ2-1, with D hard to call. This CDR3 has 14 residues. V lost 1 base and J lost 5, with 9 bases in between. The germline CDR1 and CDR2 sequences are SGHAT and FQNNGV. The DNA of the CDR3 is TGTGCCAGCAGCTTAGGGGTCAGAGACAATGAGCAGTTCTTC. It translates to CASSLGVRDNEQFF.

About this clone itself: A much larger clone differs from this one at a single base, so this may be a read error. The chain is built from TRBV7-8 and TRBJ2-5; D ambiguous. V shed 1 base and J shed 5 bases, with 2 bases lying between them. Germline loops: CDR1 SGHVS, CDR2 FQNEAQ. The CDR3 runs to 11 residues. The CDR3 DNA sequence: TGTGCCAGCAGCTTAGTGGAGACCCAGTACTTC. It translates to CASSLVETQYF. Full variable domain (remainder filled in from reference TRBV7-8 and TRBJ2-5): GAGVSQSPRYKVAKRGQDVALRCDPISGHVSLFWYQQALGQGPEFLTYFQNEAQLDKSGLPSDRFFAERPEGSVSTLKIQRTQQEDSAVYLCASSLVETQYFGPGTRLLVL.

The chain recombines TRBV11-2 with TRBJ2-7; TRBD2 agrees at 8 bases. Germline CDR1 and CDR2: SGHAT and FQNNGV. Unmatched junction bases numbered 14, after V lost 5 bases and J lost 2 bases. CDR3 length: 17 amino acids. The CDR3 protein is CASSPRTLAGPTYEQYF. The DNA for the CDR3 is TGTGCCAGCAGCCCTCGGACCTTAGCGGGGCCAACCTACGAGCAGTACTTC. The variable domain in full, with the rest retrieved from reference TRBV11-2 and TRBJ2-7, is EAGVAQSPRYKIIEKRQSVAFWCNPISGHATLYWYQQILGQGPKLLIQFQNNGVVDDSQLPKDRFSAERLKGVDSTLKIQPAKLEDSAVYLCASSPRTLAGPTYEQYFGPGTRLTVT.

The DNA for the CDR3 is TGTGCCAGTAGCGAGTGGAGCGGGGATCGAGAGACCCAGTACTTC. This sequence encodes CASSEWSGDRETQYF. This rearrangement joins TRBV19 to TRBJ2-5, with 7 nucleotides matching TRBD2. Germline V lookup: CDR1 LNHDA, CDR2 SQIVND (reference sequence). This CDR3 is built from 15 residues. After removal of 6 bases from V and 4 bases from J, the junction contained 11 bases not matched to a gene.

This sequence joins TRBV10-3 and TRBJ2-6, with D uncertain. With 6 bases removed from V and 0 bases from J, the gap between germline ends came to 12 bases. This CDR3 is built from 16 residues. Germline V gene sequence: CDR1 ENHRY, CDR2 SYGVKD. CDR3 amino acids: CAIRSTDSSGANVLTF. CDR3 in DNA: TGTGCCATCAGATCGACGGATAGCTCTGGGGCCAACGTCCTGACTTTC.

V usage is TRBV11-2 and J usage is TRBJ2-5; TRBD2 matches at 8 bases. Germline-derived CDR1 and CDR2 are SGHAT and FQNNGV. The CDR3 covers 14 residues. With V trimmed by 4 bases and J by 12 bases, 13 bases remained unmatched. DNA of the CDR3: TGTGCCAGCAGCTCCCGGGGGGGCCCGGCTAGGGAGTACTTC. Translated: CASSSRGGPAREYF.

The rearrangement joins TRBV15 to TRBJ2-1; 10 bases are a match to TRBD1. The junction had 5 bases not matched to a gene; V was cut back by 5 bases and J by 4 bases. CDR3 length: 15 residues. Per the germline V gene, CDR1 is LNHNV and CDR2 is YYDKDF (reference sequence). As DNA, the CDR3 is TGTGCCACCAGCGGACCGGACAGGGGGTACAATGAGCAGTTCTTC. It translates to CATSGPDRGYNEQFF.

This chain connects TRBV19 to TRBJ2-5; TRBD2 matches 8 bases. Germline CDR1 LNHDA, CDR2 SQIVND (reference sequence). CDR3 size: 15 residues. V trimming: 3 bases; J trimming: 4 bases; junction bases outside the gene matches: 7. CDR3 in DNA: TGTGCCAGTAGTATTTTTCGGGGGGGCCCAGAGACCCAGTACTTC. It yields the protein CASSIFRGGPETQYF.

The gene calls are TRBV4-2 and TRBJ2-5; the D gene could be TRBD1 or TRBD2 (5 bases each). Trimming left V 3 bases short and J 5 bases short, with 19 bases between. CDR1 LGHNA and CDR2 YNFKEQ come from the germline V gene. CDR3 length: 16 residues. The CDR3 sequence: CASSHTIGASRETQYF. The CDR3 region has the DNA TGTGCCAGCAGCCACACCATCGGGGCTAGCCGGGAGACCCAGTACTTC.

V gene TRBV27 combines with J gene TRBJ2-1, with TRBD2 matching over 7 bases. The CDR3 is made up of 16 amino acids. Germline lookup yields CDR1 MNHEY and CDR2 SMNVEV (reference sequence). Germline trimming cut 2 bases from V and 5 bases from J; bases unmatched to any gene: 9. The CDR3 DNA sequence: TGTGCCAGCAGTTTACTCGGGCTAGCGGATAACAATGAGCAGTTCTTC. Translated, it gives CASSLLGLADNNEQFF.

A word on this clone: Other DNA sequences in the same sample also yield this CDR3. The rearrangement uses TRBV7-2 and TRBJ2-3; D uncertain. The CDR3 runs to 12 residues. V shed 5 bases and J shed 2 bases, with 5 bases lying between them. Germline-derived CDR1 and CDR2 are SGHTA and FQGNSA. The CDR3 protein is CASSPHTDTQYF. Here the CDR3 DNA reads TGTGCCAGCAGCCCTCACACAGATACGCAGTATTTT.

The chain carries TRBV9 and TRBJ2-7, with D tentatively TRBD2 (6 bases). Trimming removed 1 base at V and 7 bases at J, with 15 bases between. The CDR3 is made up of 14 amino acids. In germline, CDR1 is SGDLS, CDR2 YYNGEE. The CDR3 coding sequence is TGTGCCAGCAGCGTAAGGGGCACGGGGAGGGAGCAGTACTTC. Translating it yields CASSVRGTGREQYF.